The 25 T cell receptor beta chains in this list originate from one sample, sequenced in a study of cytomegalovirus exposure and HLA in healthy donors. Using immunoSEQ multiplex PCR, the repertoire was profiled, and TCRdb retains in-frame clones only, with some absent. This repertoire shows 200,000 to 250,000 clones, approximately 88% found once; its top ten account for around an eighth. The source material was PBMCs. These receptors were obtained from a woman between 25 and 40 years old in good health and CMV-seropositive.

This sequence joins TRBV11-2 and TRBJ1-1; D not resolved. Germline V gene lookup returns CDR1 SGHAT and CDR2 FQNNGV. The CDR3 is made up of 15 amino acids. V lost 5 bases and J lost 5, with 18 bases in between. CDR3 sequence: CASSPKWSGITEAFF. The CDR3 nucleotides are TGTGCCAGCAGCCCCAAGTGGTCGGGGATTACTGAAGCTTTCTTT.

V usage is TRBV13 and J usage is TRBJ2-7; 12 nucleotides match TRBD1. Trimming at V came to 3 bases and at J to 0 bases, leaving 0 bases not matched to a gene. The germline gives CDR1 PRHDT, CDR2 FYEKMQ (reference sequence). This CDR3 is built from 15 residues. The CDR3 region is CASSLGQGASYEQYF. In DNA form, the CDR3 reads TGTGCCAGCAGCTTGGGACAGGGGGCCTCCTACGAGCAGTACTTC.

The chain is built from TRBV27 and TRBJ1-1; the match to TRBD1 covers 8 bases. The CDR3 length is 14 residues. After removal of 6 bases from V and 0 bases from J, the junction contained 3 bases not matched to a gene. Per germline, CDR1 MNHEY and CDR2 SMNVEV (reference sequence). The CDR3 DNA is TGTGCCAGCAGACACAGGGGGATGAACACTGAAGCTTTCTTT. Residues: CASRHRGMNTEAFF.

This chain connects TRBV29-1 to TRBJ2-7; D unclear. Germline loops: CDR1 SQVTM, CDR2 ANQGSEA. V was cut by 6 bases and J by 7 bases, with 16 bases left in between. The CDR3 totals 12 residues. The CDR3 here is CSVKGSSEEQYF. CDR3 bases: TGCAGCGTCAAAGGTTCGTCGGAAGAGCAGTACTTC.

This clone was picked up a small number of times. The CDR3 DNA is TGTGCTACCCGGAGGTTGAACACTGAAGCTTTCTTT. Protein sequence: CATRRLNTEAFF. The chain links TRBV6-1 to TRBJ1-1; D not certain. The V gene's germline CDR1 is MNHNS and CDR2 SASEGT. The CDR3 consists of 12 residues.

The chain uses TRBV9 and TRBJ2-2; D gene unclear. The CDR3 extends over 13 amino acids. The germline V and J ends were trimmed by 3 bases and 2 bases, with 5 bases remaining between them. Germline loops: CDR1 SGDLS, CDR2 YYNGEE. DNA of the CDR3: TGTGCCAGCAGCGCGAGAAACACCGGGGAGCTGTTTTTT. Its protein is CASSARNTGELFF.

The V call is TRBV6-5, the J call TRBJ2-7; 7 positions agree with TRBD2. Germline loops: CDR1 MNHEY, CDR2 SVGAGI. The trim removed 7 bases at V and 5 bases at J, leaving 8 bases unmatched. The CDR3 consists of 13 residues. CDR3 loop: CASNPREGHEQYF. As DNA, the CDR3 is TGTGCCAGCAACCCGAGGGAGGGCCACGAGCAGTACTTC.

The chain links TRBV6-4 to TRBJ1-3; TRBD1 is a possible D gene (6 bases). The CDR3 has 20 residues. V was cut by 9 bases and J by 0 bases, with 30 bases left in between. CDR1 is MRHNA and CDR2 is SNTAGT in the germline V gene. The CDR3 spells CASYKRGALGWVYSGNTIYF. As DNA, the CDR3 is TGTGCCAGTTACAAACGGGGGGCACTGGGATGGGTCTACTCTGGAAACACCATATATTTT.

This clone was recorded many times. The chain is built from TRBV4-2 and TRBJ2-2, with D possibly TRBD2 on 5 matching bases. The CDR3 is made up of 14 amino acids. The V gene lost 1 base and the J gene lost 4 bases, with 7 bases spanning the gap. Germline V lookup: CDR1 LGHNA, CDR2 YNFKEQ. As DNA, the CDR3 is TGTGCCAGCAGCCAAGGGGAGATCACCGGGGAGCTGTTTTTT. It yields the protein CASSQGEITGELFF.

CDR3 sequence reads: CASSIRTASEQYF. The CDR3 DNA reads as TGTGCCAGTAGTATACGGACAGCATCCGAGCAGTACTTC. The rearrangement uses TRBV19 and TRBJ2-7, with D possibly TRBD1 on 6 matching bases. V was trimmed by 2 bases and J by 6 bases, leaving 11 bases between them. The CDR3 covers 13 residues. Looked up from germline, CDR1 is LNHDA and CDR2 is SQIVND (reference sequence). Variable domain in full (rest from reference TRBV19 and TRBJ2-7): DGGITQSPKYLFRKEGQNVTLSCEQNLNHDAMYWYRQDPGQGLRLIYYSQIVNDFQKGDIAEGYSVSREKKESFPLTVTSAQKNPTAFYLCASSIRTASEQYFGPGTRLTVT.

The CDR3, as DNA: TGTGCCAGCAGTTCGAGCGGGGGGTATGATGGCTACACCTTC. Its translation: CASSSSGGYDGYTF. The chain joins TRBV27 to TRBJ1-2, with D possibly being TRBD1 (5 bases). The CDR3 sequence is 14 residues long. Trimming took 4 bases from V and 6 from J, leaving 15 bases between them. Germline CDR1 is MNHEY and CDR2 is SMNVEV (reference sequence).

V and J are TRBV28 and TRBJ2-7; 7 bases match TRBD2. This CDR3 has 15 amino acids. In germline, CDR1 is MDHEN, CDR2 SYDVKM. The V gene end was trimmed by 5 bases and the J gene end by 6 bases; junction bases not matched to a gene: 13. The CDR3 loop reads CASSLRGSGIGEQYF. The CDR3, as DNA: TGTGCCAGCAGTCTTCGTGGCAGCGGGATCGGCGAGCAGTACTTC.

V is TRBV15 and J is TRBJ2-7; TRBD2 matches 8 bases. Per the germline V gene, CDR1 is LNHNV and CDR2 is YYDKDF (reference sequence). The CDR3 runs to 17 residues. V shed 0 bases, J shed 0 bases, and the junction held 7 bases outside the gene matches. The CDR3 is CATSRDLTSGDSYEQYF. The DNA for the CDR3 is TGTGCCACCAGCAGAGATCTCACTAGCGGAGACTCCTACGAGCAGTACTTC.

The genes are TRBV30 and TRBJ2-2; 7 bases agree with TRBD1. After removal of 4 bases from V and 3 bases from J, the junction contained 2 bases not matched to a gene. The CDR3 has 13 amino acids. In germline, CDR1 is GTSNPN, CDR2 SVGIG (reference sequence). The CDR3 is CAWNRGDTGELFF. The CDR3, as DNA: TGTGCCTGGAACAGGGGTGACACCGGGGAGCTGTTTTTT.

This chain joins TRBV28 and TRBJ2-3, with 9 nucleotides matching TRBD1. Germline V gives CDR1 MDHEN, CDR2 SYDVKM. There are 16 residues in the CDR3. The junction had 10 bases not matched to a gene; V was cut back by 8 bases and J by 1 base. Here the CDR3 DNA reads TGTGCCAGCTGGACGGACAGGGGATGGGGCACAGATACGCAGTATTTT. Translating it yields CASWTDRGWGTDTQYF.

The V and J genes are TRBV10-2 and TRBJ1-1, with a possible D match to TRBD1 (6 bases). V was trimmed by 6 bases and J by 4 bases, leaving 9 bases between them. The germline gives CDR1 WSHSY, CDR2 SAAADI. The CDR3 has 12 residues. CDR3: CASRQGGTEAFF. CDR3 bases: TGCGCCAGCAGACAGGGAGGCACTGAAGCTTTCTTT.

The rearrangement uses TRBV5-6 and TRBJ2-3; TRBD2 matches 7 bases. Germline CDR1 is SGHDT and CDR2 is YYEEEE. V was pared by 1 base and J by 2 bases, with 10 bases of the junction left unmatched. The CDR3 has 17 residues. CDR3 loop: CASSLWGNSGYTDTQYF. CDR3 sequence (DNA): TGTGCCAGCAGCTTGTGGGGTAATAGCGGGTACACAGATACGCAGTATTTT.

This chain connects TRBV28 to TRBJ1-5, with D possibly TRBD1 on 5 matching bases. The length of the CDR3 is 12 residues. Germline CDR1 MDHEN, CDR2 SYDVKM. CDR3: CGVGTQGQPQHF. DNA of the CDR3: TGTGGCGTGGGGACCCAAGGCCAGCCCCAGCATTTT.

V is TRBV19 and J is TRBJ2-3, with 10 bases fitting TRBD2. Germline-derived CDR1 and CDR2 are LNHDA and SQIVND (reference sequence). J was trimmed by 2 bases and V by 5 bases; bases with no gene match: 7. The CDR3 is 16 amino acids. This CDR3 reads CASSRRTSGLTDTQYF. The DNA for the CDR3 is TGTGCCAGTAGTCGTCGGACTAGCGGTCTCACAGATACGCAGTATTTT.

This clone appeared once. In nucleotides, the CDR3 is TGTGCCAGCAGCCTGGGGACGGGAAACACCATATATTTT. It yields the protein CASSLGTGNTIYF. V and J are TRBV16 and TRBJ1-3; a possible D gene is TRBD1 (5 bases). The CDR3 extends over 13 amino acids. Trimming removed 4 bases at V and 4 bases at J, with 8 bases between. Germline loops: CDR1 KGHSY, CDR2 FQNENV.

In DNA, the CDR3 is TGTGCCAGCAGTTTGCCGGGATTCGATGGCTACACCTTC. It specifies CASSLPGFDGYTF. V and J are TRBV28 and TRBJ1-2; D call uncertain. The length of the CDR3 is 13 residues. With 3 bases removed from V and 6 bases from J, the gap between germline ends came to 11 bases. The germline gives CDR1 MDHEN, CDR2 SYDVKM.

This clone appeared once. CDR3 sequence (DNA): TGTGCCAGCAGCTCCAGCGGCCTCGAGCAGTACTTC. Translation: CASSSSGLEQYF. The chain has TRBV11-2 and TRBJ2-7; TRBD2 is a possible D gene (5 bases). V lost 4 bases to trimming and J lost 6 bases, with 10 bases between them. The CDR3 spans 12 residues. Per the germline V gene, CDR1 is SGHAT and CDR2 is FQNNGV.

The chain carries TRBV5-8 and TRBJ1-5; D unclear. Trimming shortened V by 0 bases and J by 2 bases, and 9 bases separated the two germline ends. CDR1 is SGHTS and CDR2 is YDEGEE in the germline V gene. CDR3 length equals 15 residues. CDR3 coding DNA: TGTGCCAGCAGCTTGGGCGGTGAAGGCAATCAGCCCCAGCATTTT. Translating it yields CASSLGGEGNQPQHF.

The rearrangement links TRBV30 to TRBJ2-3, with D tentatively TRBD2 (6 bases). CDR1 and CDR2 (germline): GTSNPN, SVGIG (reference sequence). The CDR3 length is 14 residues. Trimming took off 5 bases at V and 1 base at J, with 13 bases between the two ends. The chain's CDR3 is CAWRFPSGTDTQYF. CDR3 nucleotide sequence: TGTGCCTGGCGCTTCCCTAGCGGCACAGATACGCAGTATTTT.

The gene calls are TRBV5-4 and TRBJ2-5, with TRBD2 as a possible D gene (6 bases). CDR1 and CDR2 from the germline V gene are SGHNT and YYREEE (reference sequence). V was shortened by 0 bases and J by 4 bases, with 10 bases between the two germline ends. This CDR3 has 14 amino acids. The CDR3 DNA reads TGTGCCAGCAGCTTGGGACTAGGGATAGAGACCCAGTACTTC. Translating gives CASSLGLGIETQYF. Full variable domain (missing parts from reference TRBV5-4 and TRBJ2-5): ETGVTQSPTHLIKTRGQQVTLRCSSQSGHNTVSWYQQALGQGPQFIFQYYREEENGRGNFPPRFSGLQFPNYSSELNVNALELDDSALYLCASSLGLGIETQYFGPGTRLLVL.